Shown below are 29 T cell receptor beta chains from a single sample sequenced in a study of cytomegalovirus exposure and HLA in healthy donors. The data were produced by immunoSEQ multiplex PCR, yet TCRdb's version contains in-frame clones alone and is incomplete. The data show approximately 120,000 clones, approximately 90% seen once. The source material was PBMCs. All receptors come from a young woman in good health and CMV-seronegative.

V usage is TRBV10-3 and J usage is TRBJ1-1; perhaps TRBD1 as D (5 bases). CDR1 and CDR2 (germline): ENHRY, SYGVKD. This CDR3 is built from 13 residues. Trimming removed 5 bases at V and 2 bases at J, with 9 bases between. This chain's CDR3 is CAISNRFNTEAFF. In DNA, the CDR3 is TGTGCCATCAGTAACAGGTTCAACACTGAAGCTTTCTTT.

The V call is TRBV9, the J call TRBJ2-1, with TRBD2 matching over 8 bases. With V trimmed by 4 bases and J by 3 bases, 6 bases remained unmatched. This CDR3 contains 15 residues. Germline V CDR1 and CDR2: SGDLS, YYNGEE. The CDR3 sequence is CASSFTGTSYNEQFF. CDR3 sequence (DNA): TGTGCCAGCAGCTTTACCGGGACTAGCTACAATGAGCAGTTCTTC. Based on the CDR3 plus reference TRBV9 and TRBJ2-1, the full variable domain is DSGVTQTPKHLITATGQRVTLRCSPRSGDLSVYWYQQSLDQGLQFLIQYYNGEERAKGNILERFSAQQFPDLHSELNLSSLELGDSALYFCASSFTGTSYNEQFFGPGTRLTVL.

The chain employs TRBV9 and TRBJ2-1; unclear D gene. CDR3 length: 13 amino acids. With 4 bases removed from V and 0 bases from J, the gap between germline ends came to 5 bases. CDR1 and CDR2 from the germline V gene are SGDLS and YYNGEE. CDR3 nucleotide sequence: TGTGCCAGCAGCACAAGCTCCTACAATGAGCAGTTCTTC. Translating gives CASSTSSYNEQFF.

The CDR3 here is CASSSYLRGVYGYTF. The DNA of the CDR3 is TGTGCCAGCAGCAGTTACCTTAGAGGAGTCTATGGCTACACCTTC. V is TRBV27 and J is TRBJ1-2; D is ambiguous. The CDR3 extends over 15 amino acids. From germline, CDR1 is MNHEY and CDR2 SMNVEV (reference sequence). Trimming removed 6 bases at V and 4 bases at J, with 18 bases between.

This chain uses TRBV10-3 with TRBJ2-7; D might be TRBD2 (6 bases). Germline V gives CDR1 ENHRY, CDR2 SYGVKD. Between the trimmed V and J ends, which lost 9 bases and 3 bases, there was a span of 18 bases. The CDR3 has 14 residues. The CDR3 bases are TGTGCCATAGGCGGGGTAAGGGGCAACTACGAGCAGTACTTC. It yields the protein CAIGGVRGNYEQYF.

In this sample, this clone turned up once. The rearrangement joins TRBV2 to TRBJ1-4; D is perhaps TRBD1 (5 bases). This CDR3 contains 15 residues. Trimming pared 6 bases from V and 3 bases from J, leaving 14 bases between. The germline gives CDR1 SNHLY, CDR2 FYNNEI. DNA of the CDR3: TGTGCCAGCAGAGCGAGCGGGACGGCTAATGAAAAACTGTTTTTT. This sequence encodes CASRASGTANEKLFF.

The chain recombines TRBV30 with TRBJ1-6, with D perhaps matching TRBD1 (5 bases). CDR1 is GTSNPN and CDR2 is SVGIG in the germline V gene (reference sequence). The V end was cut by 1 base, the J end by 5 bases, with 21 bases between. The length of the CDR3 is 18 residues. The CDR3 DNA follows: TGTGCCTGGAGTGCCTTGGGGGGTGGTATCTTCGATAATTCACCCCTCCACTTT. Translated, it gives CAWSALGGGIFDNSPLHF.

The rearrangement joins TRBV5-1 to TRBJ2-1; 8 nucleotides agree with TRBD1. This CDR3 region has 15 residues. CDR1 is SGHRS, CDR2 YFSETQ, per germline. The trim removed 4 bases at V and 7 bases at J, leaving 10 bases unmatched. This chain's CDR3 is CASSHGQGRGNEQFF. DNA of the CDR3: TGCGCCAGCAGCCACGGACAGGGTCGCGGTAATGAGCAGTTCTTC.

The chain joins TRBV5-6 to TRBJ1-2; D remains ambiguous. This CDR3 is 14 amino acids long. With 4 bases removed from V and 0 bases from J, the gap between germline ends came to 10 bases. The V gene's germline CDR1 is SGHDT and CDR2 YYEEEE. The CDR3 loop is CASSPEATNYGYTF. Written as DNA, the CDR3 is TGTGCCAGCAGCCCGGAGGCAACTAACTATGGCTACACCTTC.

CDR3 residues: CASRVAGVIDTQYF. The CDR3 nucleotides are TGTGCCAGCAGAGTAGCGGGAGTTATAGATACGCAGTATTTT. The V and J genes are TRBV7-8 and TRBJ2-3; TRBD2 aligns across 9 bases. The CDR3 contains 14 residues. The junction had 6 bases not matched to a gene; V was cut back by 6 bases and J by 5 bases. Germline CDR1 SGHVS, CDR2 FQNEAQ. Full variable domain (outside the CDR3, taken from reference TRBV7-8 and TRBJ2-3): GAGVSQSPRYKVAKRGQDVALRCDPISGHVSLFWYQQALGQGPEFLTYFQNEAQLDKSGLPSDRFFAERPEGSVSTLKIQRTQQEDSAVYLCASRVAGVIDTQYFGPGTRLTVL.

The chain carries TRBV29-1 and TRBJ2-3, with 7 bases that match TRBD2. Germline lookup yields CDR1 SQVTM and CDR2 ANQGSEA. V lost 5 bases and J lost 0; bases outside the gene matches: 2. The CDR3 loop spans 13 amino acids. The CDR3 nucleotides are TGCAGCGTTCGGACTAGTAGCACAGATACGCAGTATTTT. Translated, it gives CSVRTSSTDTQYF.

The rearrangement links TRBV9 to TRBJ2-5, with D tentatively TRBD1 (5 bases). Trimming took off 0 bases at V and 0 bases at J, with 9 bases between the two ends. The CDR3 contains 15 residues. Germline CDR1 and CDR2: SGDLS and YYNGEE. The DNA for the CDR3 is TGTGCCAGCAGCGTAGGACAGAGGTACCAAGAGACCCAGTACTTC. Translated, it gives CASSVGQRYQETQYF.

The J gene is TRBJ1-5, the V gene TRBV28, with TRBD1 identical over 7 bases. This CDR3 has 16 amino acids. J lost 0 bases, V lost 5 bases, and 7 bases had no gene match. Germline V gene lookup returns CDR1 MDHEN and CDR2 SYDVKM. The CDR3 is CASSIQGMSSNQPQHF. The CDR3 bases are TGTGCCAGCAGTATACAGGGGATGAGTAGCAATCAGCCCCAGCATTTT.

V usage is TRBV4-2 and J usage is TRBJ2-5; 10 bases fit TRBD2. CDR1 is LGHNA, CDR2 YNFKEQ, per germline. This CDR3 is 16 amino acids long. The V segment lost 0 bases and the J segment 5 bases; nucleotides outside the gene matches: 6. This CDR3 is CASSQEASGGAETQYF. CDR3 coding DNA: TGTGCCAGCAGCCAAGAGGCGAGCGGGGGGGCGGAGACCCAGTACTTC.

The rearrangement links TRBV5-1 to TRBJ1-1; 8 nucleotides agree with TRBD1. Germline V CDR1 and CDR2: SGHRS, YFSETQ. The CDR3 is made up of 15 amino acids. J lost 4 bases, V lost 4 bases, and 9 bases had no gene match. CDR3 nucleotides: TGCGCCAGCAGCCCTCTGGCACAGGGGGTCACTGAAGCTTTCTTT. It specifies CASSPLAQGVTEAFF.

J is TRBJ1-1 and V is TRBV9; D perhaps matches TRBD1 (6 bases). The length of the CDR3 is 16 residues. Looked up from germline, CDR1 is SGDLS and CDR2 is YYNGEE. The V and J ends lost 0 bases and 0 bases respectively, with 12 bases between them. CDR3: CASSVDGDRMNTEAFF. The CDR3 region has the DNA TGTGCCAGCAGCGTAGATGGAGACAGGATGAACACTGAAGCTTTCTTT. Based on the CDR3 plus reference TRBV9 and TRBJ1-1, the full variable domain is DSGVTQTPKHLITATGQRVTLRCSPRSGDLSVYWYQQSLDQGLQFLIQYYNGEERAKGNILERFSAQQFPDLHSELNLSSLELGDSALYFCASSVDGDRMNTEAFFGQGTRLTVV.

DNA for the CDR3: TGTGCCACCAGCGGGGTCGAGGGAGGCTCGTACAATGAGCAGTTCTTC. It codes for CATSGVEGGSYNEQFF. This rearrangement joins TRBV15 to TRBJ2-1, with D maybe TRBD2 (6 bases). Germline V CDR1 and CDR2: LNHNV, YYDKDF (reference sequence). The V and J ends lost 5 bases and 4 bases respectively, with 18 bases between them. The CDR3 runs to 16 residues.

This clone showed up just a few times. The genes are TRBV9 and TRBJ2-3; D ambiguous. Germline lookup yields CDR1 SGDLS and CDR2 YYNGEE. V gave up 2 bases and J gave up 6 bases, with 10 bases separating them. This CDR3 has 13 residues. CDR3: CASSVNLQDTQYF. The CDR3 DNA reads TGTGCCAGCAGCGTTAACCTCCAGGATACGCAGTATTTT.

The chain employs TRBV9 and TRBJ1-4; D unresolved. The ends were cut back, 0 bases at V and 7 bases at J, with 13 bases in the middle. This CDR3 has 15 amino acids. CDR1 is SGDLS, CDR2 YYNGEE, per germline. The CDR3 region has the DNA TGTGCCAGCAGCGTAGGCACAGTGGGAGGTGAAAAACTGTTTTTT. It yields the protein CASSVGTVGGEKLFF.

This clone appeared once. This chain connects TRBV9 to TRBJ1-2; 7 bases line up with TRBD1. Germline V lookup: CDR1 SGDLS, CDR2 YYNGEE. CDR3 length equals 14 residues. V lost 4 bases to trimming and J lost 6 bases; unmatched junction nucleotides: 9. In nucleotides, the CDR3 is TGTGCCAGCAGCCCCAGGGGGGTTGGGGATGGCTACACCTTC. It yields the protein CASSPRGVGDGYTF. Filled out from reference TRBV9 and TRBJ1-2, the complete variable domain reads DSGVTQTPKHLITATGQRVTLRCSPRSGDLSVYWYQQSLDQGLQFLIQYYNGEERAKGNILERFSAQQFPDLHSELNLSSLELGDSALYFCASSPRGVGDGYTFGSGTRLTVV.

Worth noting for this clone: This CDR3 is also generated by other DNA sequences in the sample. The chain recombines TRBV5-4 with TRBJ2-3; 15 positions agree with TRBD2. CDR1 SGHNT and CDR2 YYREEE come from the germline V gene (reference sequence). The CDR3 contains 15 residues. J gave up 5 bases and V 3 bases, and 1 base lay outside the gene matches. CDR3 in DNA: TGTGCCAGCAGCTGGGGACTAGCGGGGGGAGATACGCAGTATTTT. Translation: CASSWGLAGGDTQYF.

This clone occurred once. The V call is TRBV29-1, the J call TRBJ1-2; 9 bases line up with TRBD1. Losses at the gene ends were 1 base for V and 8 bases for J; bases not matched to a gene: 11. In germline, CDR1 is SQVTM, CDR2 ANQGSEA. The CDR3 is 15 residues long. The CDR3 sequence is CSVEVLGQGVEGYTF. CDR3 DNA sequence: TGCAGCGTTGAAGTTCTGGGACAGGGAGTCGAAGGCTACACCTTC. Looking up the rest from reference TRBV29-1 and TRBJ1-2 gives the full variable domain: SAVISQKPSRDICQRGTSLTIQCQVDSQVTMMFWYRQQPGQSLTLIATANQGSEATYESGFVIDKFPISRPNLTFSTLTVSNMSPEDSSIYLCSVEVLGQGVEGYTFGSGTRLTVV.

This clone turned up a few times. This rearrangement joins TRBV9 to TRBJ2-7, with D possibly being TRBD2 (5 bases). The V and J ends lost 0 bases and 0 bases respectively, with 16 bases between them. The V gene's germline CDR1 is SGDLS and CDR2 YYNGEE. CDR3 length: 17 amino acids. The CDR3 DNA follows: TGTGCCAGCAGCGTAGGTGTGGGGAGCCGGGACTCCTACGAGCAGTACTTC. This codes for CASSVGVGSRDSYEQYF.

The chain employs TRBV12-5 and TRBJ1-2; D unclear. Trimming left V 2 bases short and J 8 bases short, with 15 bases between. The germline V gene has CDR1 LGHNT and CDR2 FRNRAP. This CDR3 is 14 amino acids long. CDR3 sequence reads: CASGLIPPGGGYTF. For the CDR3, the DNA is TGTGCTAGTGGTTTGATTCCGCCCGGCGGGGGCTACACCTTC.

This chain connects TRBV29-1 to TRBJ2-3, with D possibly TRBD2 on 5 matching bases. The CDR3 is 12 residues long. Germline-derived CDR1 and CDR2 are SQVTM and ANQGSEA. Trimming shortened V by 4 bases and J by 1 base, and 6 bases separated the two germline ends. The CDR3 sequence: CSVVSGTDTQYF. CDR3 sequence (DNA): TGCAGCGTTGTTAGCGGCACAGATACGCAGTATTTT.

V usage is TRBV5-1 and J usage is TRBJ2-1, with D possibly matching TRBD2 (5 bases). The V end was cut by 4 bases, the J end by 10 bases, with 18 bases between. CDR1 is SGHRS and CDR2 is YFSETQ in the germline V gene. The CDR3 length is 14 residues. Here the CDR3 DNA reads TGCGCCAGCAGCGCGGACCGGACTGTAGGGGAGCAGTTCTTC. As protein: CASSADRTVGEQFF.

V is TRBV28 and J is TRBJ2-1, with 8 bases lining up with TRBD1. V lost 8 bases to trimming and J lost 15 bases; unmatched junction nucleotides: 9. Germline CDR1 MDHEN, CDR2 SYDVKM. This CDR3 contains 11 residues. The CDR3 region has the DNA TGTGCCAGCCGATCGACAGGGGTTAGGTTCTTC. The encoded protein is CASRSTGVRFF.

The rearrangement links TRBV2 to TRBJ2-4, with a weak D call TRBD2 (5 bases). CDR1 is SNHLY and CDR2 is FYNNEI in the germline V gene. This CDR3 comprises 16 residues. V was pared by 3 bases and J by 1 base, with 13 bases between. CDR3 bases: TGTGCCAGCAGTGAGGAGACGGGAAGGGCCAAAAACATTCAGTACTTC. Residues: CASSEETGRAKNIQYF.

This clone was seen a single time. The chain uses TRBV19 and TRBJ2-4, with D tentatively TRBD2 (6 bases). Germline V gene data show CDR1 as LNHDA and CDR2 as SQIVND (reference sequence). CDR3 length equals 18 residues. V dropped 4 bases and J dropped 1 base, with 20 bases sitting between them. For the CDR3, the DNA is TGTGCCAGTAGTAGGGGGAGGATGGCGGGTAGGGCCAAAAACATTCAGTACTTC. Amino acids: CASSRGRMAGRAKNIQYF.